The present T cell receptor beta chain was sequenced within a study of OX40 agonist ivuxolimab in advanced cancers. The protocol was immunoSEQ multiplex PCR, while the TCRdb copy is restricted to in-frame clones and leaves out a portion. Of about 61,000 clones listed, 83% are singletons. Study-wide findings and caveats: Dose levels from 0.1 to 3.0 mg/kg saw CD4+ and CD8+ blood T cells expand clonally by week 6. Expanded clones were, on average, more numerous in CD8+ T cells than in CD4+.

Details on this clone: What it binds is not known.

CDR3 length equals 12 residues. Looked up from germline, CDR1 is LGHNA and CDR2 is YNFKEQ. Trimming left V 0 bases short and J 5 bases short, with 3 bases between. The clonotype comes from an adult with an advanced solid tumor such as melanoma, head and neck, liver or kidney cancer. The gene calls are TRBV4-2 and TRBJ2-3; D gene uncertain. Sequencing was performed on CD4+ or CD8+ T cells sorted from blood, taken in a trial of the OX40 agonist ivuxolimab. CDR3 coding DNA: TGTGCCAGCAGCCAAGAGGGAGATACGCAGTATTTT. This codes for CASSQEGDTQYF.